This TCR beta chain emerged from a study of shared clonotypes between healthy human individuals. CDR3 length equals 16 residues. Germline trimming cut 1 base from V and 1 base from J; bases unmatched to any gene: 6. CDR1 is MNHEY and CDR2 is SMNVEV in the germline V gene (reference sequence). This table comes from immunoSEQ multiplex PCR, and its TCRdb copy is limited to in-frame clones, with some not included. This table holds roughly 1.4 million clones, approximately 98.5% found once. V gene TRBV27 combines with J gene TRBJ1-1, with 7 bases matching TRBD1. The TCR sequence derives from a man aged 25 to 40 in good health. The sequenced sample consisted of naive CD4+ T cells sorted from blood. Documented subset: CD45RA+ positively selected. The chain's CDR3 is CASSLYTGVTNTEAFF. The DNA for the CDR3 is TGTGCCAGCAGTTTATACACAGGGGTGACGAACACTGAAGCTTTCTTT.